Listed below are T cell receptor beta chains from one sample, sequenced in a study of OX40 agonist ivuxolimab in advanced cancers. Profiling relied on immunoSEQ multiplex PCR, and the TCRdb table lists in-frame clones only, not all of them. The table shows around 140,000 clones, with 90% occurring only once. The source material was CD4+ or CD8+ T cells sorted from blood, sampled in a trial of the OX40 agonist ivuxolimab. The receptor source for this set is an adult with an advanced solid tumor such as melanoma, head and neck, liver or kidney cancer. Both conserved end residues are part of each CDR3. D genes are given only for firm matches. Only some rows state a clone size, as once, few, many or a class for expanded clones.

j_call,clone_size,v_call,d_call,cdr3_nt,cdr3_aa
TRBJ1-5,-,TRBV28,TRBD1,TGTGCCAGCAGTTTGCGACAGGGCGTATTGGGGCGTCAGCCCCAGCATTTT,CASSLRQGVLGRQPQHF
TRBJ2-7,-,TRBV7-8,-,TGTGCCAGCAGCTTAGCTCTCCGGGACACCGGCCTCATCGAGCAGTACTTC,CASSLALRDTGLIEQYF
TRBJ2-5,-,TRBV5-1,-,TGCGCCAGCAGCTCGCAAGGCCCAGCAGAGACCCAGTACTTC,CASSSQGPAETQYF
TRBJ1-2,-,TRBV6-6,TRBD1,TGTGCCAGCAGTTACCCGCAGGGGGATGCTCATGGCTACACCTTC,CASSYPQGDAHGYTF
TRBJ1-3,-,TRBV2,-,TGTGCCAGCAGTGAAGCGCTTAGGAGAATTACTGGAAACACCATATATTTT,CASSEALRRITGNTIYF
TRBJ2-2,-,TRBV6-5,-,TGTGCCAGCAGTTACTCGACTTCAGCGGGCGGGGAGCTGTTTTTT,CASSYSTSAGGELFF
TRBJ1-2,-,TRBV7-2,-,TGTGCCAGCAGCTCCCAGGGTCATGACTATGGCTACACCTTC,CASSSQGHDYGYTF
TRBJ2-5,-,TRBV5-1,TRBD2,TGCGCCAGCAGCGCGGCGGGGGGACAAGAGACCCAGTACTTC,CASSAAGGQETQYF
TRBJ2-6,-,TRBV6-5,-,TGTGCCAGTGGGACGGAACACTCTGGGGCCAACGTCCTGACTTTC,CASGTEHSGANVLTF
TRBJ1-5,-,TRBV5-1,-,TGCGCCAGCAGCTTGGGGCAGGCTCAGGGGCAGCCCCAGCATTTT,CASSLGQAQGQPQHF
TRBJ2-7,medium-sized,TRBV27,TRBD1,TGTGCCAGCAGTTCGCCGGGACAGGGCACCTACGAGCAGTACTTC,CASSSPGQGTYEQYF
TRBJ2-3,-,TRBV7-2,-,TGTGCCAGCAGCCCCGACTACTTAAGCACAGATACGCAGTATTTT,CASSPDYLSTDTQYF
TRBJ1-2,-,TRBV9,TRBD1,TGTGCCAGCAGCGTGCGCGACAGGGGATTGGGTTATGGCTACACCTTC,CASSVRDRGLGYGYTF
TRBJ1-4,-,TRBV6-1,-,TGTGCCAGCAGGGAACAATATTTCACGGGCGTTCCCTCGGGCGAAAAACTGTTTTTT,CASREQYFTGVPSGEKLFF
TRBJ1-5,-,TRBV2,-,TGTGCCAGCACTGATAGCAATCAGCCCCAGCATTTT,CASTDSNQPQHF
TRBJ2-7,-,TRBV7-3,-,TGTGCCAGCAGCCCTCGGGGCGACGACAGCGAGCAGTACTTC,CASSPRGDDSEQYF
TRBJ2-6,-,TRBV6-5,-,TGTGCCAGCAGTTACTCGACAGGCTCTGGGGCCAACGTCCTGACTTTC,CASSYSTGSGANVLTF
TRBJ1-1,-,TRBV27,-,TGTGCCAGCAGGGGGGGGTATAGAAGCACTGAAGCTTTCTTT,CASRGGYRSTEAFF
TRBJ1-3,-,TRBV5-5,TRBD1,TGTGCCAGCAGCATAGGGGGCCAAAACACCATATATTTT,CASSIGGQNTIYF
TRBJ2-7,-,TRBV11-2,-,TGTGCCAGCAGCTTAACGACAGGTCCCTACGAGCAGTACTTC,CASSLTTGPYEQYF
TRBJ2-3,-,TRBV5-5,-,TGTGCCAGCAGCAATAGACTAGGCACAGATACGCAGTATTTT,CASSNRLGTDTQYF
TRBJ1-5,-,TRBV2,-,TGTGCCAGCAGTTATAGGGGACCGATACTTAGCAATCAGCCCCAGCATTTT,CASSYRGPILSNQPQHF
TRBJ2-3,-,TRBV7-9,TRBD2,TGTGCCAGCAGCGGACAGGGGACTAGCGGGAGCACAGATACGCAGTATTTT,CASSGQGTSGSTDTQYF
TRBJ2-7,-,TRBV6-5,TRBD1,TGTGCCAGCAGGGGGACAGGACCTTACGAGCAGTACTTC,CASRGTGPYEQYF
TRBJ2-7,once,TRBV7-9,TRBD2,TGTGCCAGCAGCTTAGCGGGGAGGGGCAACTACGAGCAGTACTTC,CASSLAGRGNYEQYF
TRBJ2-6,once,TRBV19,-,TGTGCCAGTAACCCCGGGCGGGCCTCTGGGGCCAACGTCCTGACTTTC,CASNPGRASGANVLTF
TRBJ1-2,-,TRBV6-1,-,TGTGCCAGCAGTAATGGACAGCCACCCACCTTC,CASSNGQPPTF
TRBJ1-2,-,TRBV10-3,TRBD1,TGTGCCATCAGCGCCGGGACAGGACCTGGATATGGCTACACCTTC,CAISAGTGPGYGYTF
TRBJ1-5,-,TRBV7-8,TRBD1,TGTGCCAGCAGCTTAGACAGGGGTGGCAATCAGCCCCAGCATTTT,CASSLDRGGNQPQHF
TRBJ1-2,-,TRBV11-1,-,TGTGCCAGCAGCTTAGCGGATCGGGTGAGGCATGGCTACACCTTC,CASSLADRVRHGYTF
TRBJ2-3,-,TRBV7-3,-,TGTGCCAGCAGCACCGGGGCAGGGGTATGGGCAGATACGCAGTATTTT,CASSTGAGVWADTQYF
TRBJ1-2,-,TRBV30,-,TGTGCCTGGTGGCTCGGGTATGGCTACACCTTC,CAWWLGYGYTF
TRBJ2-3,-,TRBV5-4,-,TGTGCCAGCAGCCTCAAAGTTAGCCCTAGCACAGATACGCAGTATTTT,CASSLKVSPSTDTQYF
TRBJ1-1,once,TRBV28,-,TGTGCCAGCAGTTTAGTGTACACTGAAGCTTTCTTT,CASSLVYTEAFF
TRBJ1-1,-,TRBV6-1,TRBD1,TGTGCCAGCAGTGGGGGACAGGGGCAGGAGAACACTGAAGCTTTCTTT,CASSGGQGQENTEAFF
TRBJ2-5,-,TRBV28,TRBD1,TGTGCCAGCAGTTTAGCGGCAGGGGGCAGGGAGACCCAGTACTTC,CASSLAAGGRETQYF
TRBJ2-5,-,TRBV29-1,-,TGCAGCGTTGACAGTCTTTACCAAGAGACCCAGTACTTC,CSVDSLYQETQYF
TRBJ2-7,-,TRBV2,TRBD1,TGTGCCAGCAGGCCGGGACAGGGAGGACACGAGCAGTACTTC,CASRPGQGGHEQYF
TRBJ2-6,-,TRBV14,-,TGTGCCAGCAGCCAAGACTACAGGGTGGCCAACGTCCTGACTTTC,CASSQDYRVANVLTF
TRBJ1-2,-,TRBV6-1,TRBD1,TGTGCCAGCAGTGTAACCGGGACAGGGGGCTATGGCTACACCTTC,CASSVTGTGGYGYTF
TRBJ1-5,few,TRBV4-2,-,TGTGCCAGCAGCCAATTCTCTACCGGGGGTCAGCCCCAGCATTTT,CASSQFSTGGQPQHF
TRBJ2-7,-,TRBV5-5,-,TGTGCCAGCAGCTTGGTTTTGGGGGCCCTCTCCTACGAGCAGTACTTC,CASSLVLGALSYEQYF
TRBJ1-6,-,TRBV6-5,-,TGTGCCAGCAGTTACTCCTTAACCGCTGGACCCCTCCACTTT,CASSYSLTAGPLHF
TRBJ1-2,-,TRBV19,-,TGTGCCAGTAGTATAGATGAGGGGACTAACTATGGCTACACCTTC,CASSIDEGTNYGYTF
TRBJ1-5,-,TRBV6-1,-,TGTGCCAGCAGTGTAATTCATAGCAATCAGCCCCAGCATTTT,CASSVIHSNQPQHF
TRBJ2-7,-,TRBV5-6,-,TGTGCCAGCAGCTTTCAGGGCTACGAGCAGTACTTC,CASSFQGYEQYF
TRBJ1-2,-,TRBV7-2,-,TGTGCCAGCAGCTTTGGATCCTATGGCTACACCTTC,CASSFGSYGYTF
TRBJ2-5,once,TRBV18,-,TGTGCCAGCTCATCCCAAGAGACCCAGTACTTC,CASSSQETQYF
TRBJ1-2,-,TRBV28,TRBD1,TGTGCCAGCAGCTGGGGACAGACATATGGCTACACCTTC,CASSWGQTYGYTF
TRBJ1-4,-,TRBV6-1,-,TGTGCCAGCAGTGATATACAGCTTAATGAAAAACTGTTTTTT,CASSDIQLNEKLFF
TRBJ2-5,-,TRBV7-7,TRBD1,TGTGCTAGCAGCCCGGGACAGGCTTCGCAGAGTTTCCAAGAGACCCAGTACTTC,CASSPGQASQSFQETQYF
TRBJ2-1,-,TRBV30,-,TGTGCCTGGAGTACAATGACAGGTCCAACCTACAATGAGCAGTTCTTC,CAWSTMTGPTYNEQFF
TRBJ1-1,-,TRBV10-3,TRBD1,TGTGCCATCAGCCTGGACAGGGGCACTGAAGCTTTCTTT,CAISLDRGTEAFF
TRBJ2-5,-,TRBV10-2,-,TGCGCCAGCAGTGAGGGCGGGGGCCCAACAATCAGGCAAGAGACCCAGTACTTC,CASSEGGGPTIRQETQYF
TRBJ2-7,once,TRBV28,TRBD1,TGTGCCAGCAGTACTCCAGGGGGCCTAGTTTACGAGCAGTACTTC,CASSTPGGLVYEQYF